This entry features one T cell receptor beta chain sequence. Its antigen is currently unknown. This sample is part of a study of vaccination and CD4 T cells after COVID-19. Treatment: approximately 10-day PBMC culture with coronavirus spike peptide pools or control peptides (ViraFEST assay). Trimming took 2 bases from V and 6 from J, leaving 9 bases between them. Germline CDR1 SGDLS, CDR2 YYNGEE. The CDR3 sequence is 14 residues long. Researchers used the Oncomine TCR Beta short-read assay to sequence DNA from cultured CD4+ T cells. After culture, CD4+ T cells served as the source for genomic DNA extraction. TCRdb re-called the PCR reads through MiXCR, storing one row per CDR3 protein. The sample gives tens of thousands of distinct CDR3 sequences, roughly 50% of which show up once; 28% is in the top ten.

The sequence was obtained from a human donor who received a COVID-19 vaccine. The input for sequencing was CD4+ T cells from blood, cultured in vitro, taken before SARS-CoV-2 vaccination. This chain connects TRBV9 to TRBJ1-6; D is unclear. CDR3 in DNA: TGTGCCAGCAGCGTCGCAGACCTTAATTCACCCCTCCACTTT. This gives the protein CASSVADLNSPLHF. Supplemented by reference TRBV9 and TRBJ1-6, the full variable domain reads DSGVTQTPKHLITATGQRVTLRCSPRSGDLSVYWYQQSLDQGLQFLIQYYNGEERAKGNILERFSAQQFPDLHSELNLSSLELGDSALYFCASSVADLNSPLHFGNGTRLTVT.